This T cell receptor beta chain was documented in a study of regulatory T cells in long-lasting Graves disease. Study results and limitations: Graves' patients with persistent disease showed TCR diversity lower than patients newly diagnosed. TRBV28, TRBJ1-2 and TRBJ2-5 were segments that persistent disease favored.

CDR3 regions were amplified by Arm-PCR using iRepertoire HTBI primers to build TCR beta libraries. MiXCR, applied by TCRdb to the multiplex PCR reads, yields one record per CDR3 protein. The sample carries about 420,000 distinct CDR3 sequences, roughly 17% recorded once. This CDR3 region has 14 residues. CDR1 is SGHAT, CDR2 FQNNGV, per germline. Noted time point: newly diagnosed GD, antithyroid drugs for less than 3 months. The TCR library was made from RNA that had been extracted from PBMCs in TRIzol. A few counts support this clonotype. Its cognate antigen is unknown. Being one base from a much bigger clone, this may be a read error. These data also formed part of another study, on T cells in Graves' hyperthyroidism and ophthalmopathy. That publication notes: Diagnosis relied on clinical symptoms, serum thyroxine and TRAb, thyroid ultrasound and orbital computed tomography. The HTBI primer set served for first-round RT-PCR of the TCR CDR3.

The sample consisted of peripheral blood mononuclear cells (PBMCs), taken at new diagnosis, from a patient treated with antithyroid drugs. The chain joins TRBV11-2 to TRBJ2-5; TRBD1 aligns across 7 bases. The receptor's source is a woman aged 18-35 years with Graves disease. The CDR3 sequence is CASSLGGTEETQHF. The CDR3 DNA reads TGTGCCAGCAGCTTAGGAGGGACAGAAGAGACCCAGCACTTC.